The 10 T cell receptor beta chains below come from one sample, sequenced in a study of vaccination effects on CD4 cells after COVID-19. The antigens of these receptors remain unknown. Under the ViraFEST assay, PBMC were stimulated with viral peptide pools so that antigen-specific CD4+ T cells expanded. Sequencing was performed afterwards. With about 9 days of culture completed, CD4+ T cells were isolated. Assay used: immunoSEQ multiplex PCR; TCRdb lists only in-frame clones, some missing. In the table there are around 79,000 clones, roughly four fifths of which are singletons. The sample consisted of CD4+ T cells from PBMCs cultured with HCoV-229E spike peptides, taken before COVID-19 vaccination. The receptors stem from a human donor who received a COVID-19 vaccine.

This rearrangement joins TRBV18 to TRBJ2-7, with D tentatively TRBD1 or TRBD2 (5 bases each). V gave up 3 bases and J gave up 5 bases, with 14 bases separating them. The V gene's germline CDR1 is KGHSH and CDR2 LQKENI. The CDR3 spans 14 residues. The CDR3, as DNA: TGTGCCAGCTCACCCGGGGCAGGGAGTAACGAGCAGTACGTC. It is translated as CASSPGAGSNEQYV.

The CDR3 DNA reads as TGTGCCAGCAGGTCCCCAGGGGGCTCGGGCTATGGCTACACCTTC. Protein: CASRSPGGSGYGYTF. The rearrangement links TRBV7-2 to TRBJ1-2; 8 positions match TRBD1. With V trimmed by 6 bases and J by 4 bases, 10 bases remained unmatched. Germline V gene sequence: CDR1 SGHTA, CDR2 FQGNSA. CDR3 length equals 15 residues.

This chain links TRBV7-2 with TRBJ2-3; TRBD2 aligns across 12 bases. J gave up 12 bases and V 0 bases, and 19 bases lay outside the gene matches. Germline CDR1 reads SGHTA; CDR2 reads FQGNSA. The CDR3 covers 19 residues. The CDR3, as DNA: TGTGCCAGCAGCTTAGCGACGAGGGCTAGCGGGGGGGGATATATTGCCCAGTATTTT. Protein product: CASSLATRASGGGYIAQYF.

This rearrangement joins TRBV3-1 (or the pseudogene TRBV3-2) to TRBJ2-5, with TRBD2 matching over 9 bases. Germline lookup yields CDR1 LGHDT and CDR2 YNNKEL (reference sequence). The CDR3 consists of 16 residues. Trimming at V came to 3 bases and at J to 7 bases, leaving 12 bases not matched to a gene. The CDR3 loop reads CASSQIAGGPEGTQYF. The DNA for the CDR3 is TGTGCCAGCAGCCAGATCGCGGGGGGGCCCGAAGGGACCCAGTACTTC.

V is TRBV25-1 and J is TRBJ2-3; D remains ambiguous. Trimming shortened V by 4 bases and J by 2 bases, and 7 bases separated the two germline ends. Germline V gives CDR1 MGHDK, CDR2 SYGVNS. This CDR3 has 13 residues. CDR3 coding DNA: TGTGCCAGCAGTGTAGGCTCCACAGATACGCAGTATTTT. Translating gives CASSVGSTDTQYF.

This clone has just one count. The V call is TRBV6-6, the J call TRBJ2-2; D is ambiguous. The CDR3 loop spans 14 amino acids. V was pared by 5 bases and J by 8 bases, with 15 bases between. The germline gives CDR1 MNHNY, CDR2 SVGAGI (reference sequence). CDR3 nucleotides: TGTGCCAGCAGTCCTACAAGGGTTGGAGGGGAGCTGTTTTTT. Residues: CASSPTRVGGELFF.

The V call is TRBV7-2, the J call TRBJ1-1, with 10 nucleotides matching TRBD1. This CDR3 contains 16 residues. V trimming: 7 bases; J trimming: 1 base; junction bases outside the gene matches: 9. Germline V CDR1 and CDR2: SGHTA, FQGNSA. CDR3 loop: CASKDRDRGANTEAFF. The CDR3 coding sequence is TGTGCCAGCAAGGACCGGGACAGGGGTGCGAACACTGAAGCTTTCTTT.

This clone is a singleton in its sample. The V call is TRBV6-1, the J call TRBJ2-3, with TRBD2 matching 10 bases. With V trimmed by 3 bases and J by 3 bases, 0 bases remained unmatched. The CDR3 is 14 amino acids. Germline loops: CDR1 MNHNS, CDR2 SASEGT. CDR3 coding DNA: TGTGCCAGCAGTGATAGCGGGGGGACAGATACGCAGTATTTT. This translates into CASSDSGGTDTQYF.

V is TRBV19 and J is TRBJ1-6, with unresolved D. V was pared by 9 bases and J by 7 bases, with 13 bases between. Germline V gene data show CDR1 as LNHDA and CDR2 as SQIVND (reference sequence). This CDR3 is built from 13 residues. CDR3 sequence reads: CASHRERNSPLHF. DNA for the CDR3: TGTGCCAGCCATCGCGAGAGGAATTCACCCCTCCACTTT.

The sample holds one count of this clone. J is TRBJ1-3 and V is TRBV6-6; D is unclear. CDR3 length equals 14 residues. Germline V gives CDR1 MNHNY, CDR2 SVGAGI (reference sequence). Deletions cut 6 bases from V and 0 bases from J, with 9 bases between. The DNA of the CDR3 is TGTGCCAGCAGGAACCCAACCTCTGGAAACACCATATATTTT. It specifies CASRNPTSGNTIYF.